This paragraph reports one T cell receptor (beta chain). Its antigen is unknown. The data belong to a study of vaccination and CD4 T cells after COVID-19. Trimming left V 0 bases short and J 8 bases short, with 17 bases between. CDR1 is DFQATT and CDR2 is SNEGSKA in the germline V gene (reference sequence). This CDR3 is 15 amino acids long. Oncomine TCR Beta short-read sequencing was applied to DNA from cultured CD4+ T cells. Cultured CD4+ T cells were the source of extracted genomic DNA. From the PCR reads, TCRdb called clonotypes with MiXCR, one entry per CDR3 protein. The top ten clones hold less than 30% of a sample with about 6,800 distinct CDR3 sequences, 55% of them seen once. Treatment noted: roughly 10-day PBMC culture with coronavirus spike peptide pools or control peptides (ViraFEST assay). The unexposed donor's CD4+ T cells were collected before the COVID-19 pandemic (2011-2018). PBMC cultures, at around 2 million cells per well, received 8.5 to 10 IU/ml IL-2 and roughly 9.4 ug/ml peptide pools.

The chain combines TRBV20-1 with TRBJ1-3; D is perhaps TRBD1 (6 bases). The sequence derives from a human donor in good health. Sequences were obtained from CD4+ T cells from blood, cultured in vitro. CDR3 nucleotides: TGCAGTGCTAGAGAACGGGCAGGGGTGGCAGACACCATATATTTT. Translated: CSARERAGVADTIYF.